The sequence of this T cell receptor beta chain was determined in a study of shared clonotypes between healthy human individuals. The authors distributed each subset's genomic DNA evenly over several immunoSEQ plates. Replicate PCRs for sorted subsets used about 200 ng DNA; this equaled tens of thousands of T cell genomes. Sequenced by immunoSEQ multiplex PCR; TCRdb stores in-frame clones only, minus some. The sample lists millions of clones, 85% to 95% occurring once. As for this clone: What it binds is unknown.

As defined, naive CD8 cells were CD45RO-negative and positively selected for CCR7, with terminally differentiated effector memory CD45RA+ cells excluded. HIV-negative, healthy adults without recent acute infections or vaccinations were the donors. Study results and caveats: With a handful of donors compared, around 5% of naive CD4 clonotypes were shared.

CDR1 and CDR2 (germline): SGHVS, FQNEAQ. Trimming at V came to 6 bases and at J to 0 bases, leaving 17 bases not matched to a gene. This CDR3 contains 19 residues. The specimen was naive CD8+ T cells from PBMCs. The rearrangement joins TRBV7-8 to TRBJ2-3, with 8 nucleotides matching TRBD1. This clonotype was obtained from a man in his late teens or twenties in good health. Some clones in this sample may be carry-over from other donors' samples. The CDR3 here is CASSCGSRTGMCSTDTQYF. In DNA form, the CDR3 reads TGTGCCAGCAGTTGCGGTAGTAGGACAGGGATGTGTAGCACAGATACGCAGTATTTT.